This T cell receptor (beta chain) was retrieved from a study of cytomegalovirus exposure and HLA in healthy donors. Points from the study as a whole: The study listed about 150 cytomegalovirus-associated TCR beta chains. Follow-up analysis seemed to connect common viral pathogens with several of the most significant clusters identified. With later analysis, a missense DCLRE1C variant became linked to TCR beta V- and J-gene trimming.

The ends were cut back, 8 bases at V and 2 bases at J, with 16 bases in the middle. The CDR3 consists of 14 residues. Germline CDR1 reads GTSNPN; CDR2 reads SVGIG (reference sequence). Turning to this clone: The antigen is unknown.

The PCR used 60 Vbeta and 13 Jbeta primers. Repertoires were generated with immunoSEQ multiplex PCR, while TCRdb's copy carries only in-frame clones and drops some. In all, the sample yields approximately 50,000 clones. Sequenced material: PBMCs. The source is a female donor in good health and CMV-seronegative. The V call is TRBV30, the J call TRBJ2-1, with a tentative D call TRBD2 (6 bases). The CDR3 bases are TGTGCCGGCGGACTGGAGCGGGCCTACAATGAGCAGTTCTTC. It yields the protein CAGGLERAYNEQFF.